This T cell receptor (beta chain) came from a study of Ad26.COV2.S vaccination and SARS-CoV-2 variants. Study details: Enrolled in COV1001, the donor was in the Ad26.COV2.S trial arm, which received the vaccine. Dosing was one shot or two shots 56 days apart.

On this clone itself: Its antigen is currently unknown.

The treatment: 19 received Ad26.COV2.S at low or high dose, single or two shots; roughly five received placebo; per-sample allocation not given. Day 63 after the first injection of vaccine or placebo was the sampling time. Findings and limits, study-wide: Greater spike-specific TCR breadth was seen in vaccine recipients than in placebo recipients. The TCR-based breadth and depth measures might underestimate overall T cell responses.

There are 14 residues in the CDR3. The germline V gene has CDR1 LGHNA and CDR2 YNFKEQ. Trimming stripped 1 base from V and 2 bases from J, with 7 bases between. Method: immunoSEQ multiplex PCR; TCRdb's copy keeps in-frame clones and lacks some. This table has about 680,000 clones, 89% appearing once. Sequenced material: peripheral blood, taken in a trial of Ad26.COV2.S vaccine versus placebo. This TCR derives from a person between 18 and 65 years old who received the Ad26.COV2.S COVID-19 vaccine or a placebo. The V call is TRBV4-2, the J call TRBJ2-3; D gene uncertain. This CDR3 is CASSQGGNTDTQYF. The CDR3 coding sequence is TGTGCCAGCAGCCAAGGCGGTAACACAGATACGCAGTATTTT.